This TCR beta chain was obtained from a study of T cell changes during pregnancy in multiple sclerosis. Clones were read by immunoSEQ multiplex PCR, and TCRdb kept only the in-frame ones, dropping some. The table shows 25,000 to 35,000 clones, with approximately 90% occurring only once. The ends were cut back, 0 bases at V and 2 bases at J, with 11 bases in the middle. There are 15 residues in the CDR3. Germline CDR1 reads MNHEY; CDR2 reads SVGAGI. Source: CD8+ T cells from peripheral blood mononuclear cells, taken in the second trimester of pregnancy. The chain has TRBV6-5 and TRBJ2-7; weak D call: TRBD2 (5 bases). This TCR derives from a female donor with multiple sclerosis, enrolled in a pregnancy study. The CDR3 region has the DNA TGTGCCAGCAGTTACTCGGACGGGAATCCCTACGAGCAGTACTTC. It yields the protein CASSYSDGNPYEQYF.